The T cell receptor (beta chain) described here comes from a study of shared clonotypes between healthy human individuals. TCRdb's table, derived via immunoSEQ multiplex PCR, lists solely in-frame clones and lacks some. The profile shows around 980,000 clones, 75% to 80% of them singletons. Donors were healthy HIV-negative adults without recent acute infections or vaccinations. Germline CDR1 is LNHDA and CDR2 is SQIVND (reference sequence). This CDR3 spans 15 amino acids. The J segment lost 4 bases and the V segment lost 3 bases, leaving 7 bases of the junction unmatched. The sample comprised memory CD4+ T cells from PBMCs. Specified subset: CD45RA-negative fraction. The receptor comes from a man in his late teens or twenties in good health. Some clones in this sample may be carry-over from other donors' samples. The chain is built from TRBV19 and TRBJ1-2, with 8 bases that match TRBD1. CDR3 sequence: CASSMGRDRGYGYTF. CDR3 DNA: TGTGCCAGTAGTATGGGACGCGACAGGGGCTATGGCTACACCTTC.